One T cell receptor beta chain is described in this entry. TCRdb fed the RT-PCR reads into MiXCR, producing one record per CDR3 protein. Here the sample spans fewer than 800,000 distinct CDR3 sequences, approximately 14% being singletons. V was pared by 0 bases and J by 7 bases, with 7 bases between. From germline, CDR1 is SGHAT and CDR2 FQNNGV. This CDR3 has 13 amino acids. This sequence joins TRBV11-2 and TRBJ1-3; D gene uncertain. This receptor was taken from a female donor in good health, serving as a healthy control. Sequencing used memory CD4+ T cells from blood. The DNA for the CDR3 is TGTGCCAGCAGCTTAGATCCGGAGAACACCATATATTTT. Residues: CASSLDPENTIYF.